One TCR beta chain is described in this entry. The antigen is unknown. With 10 bases removed from V and 8 bases from J, the gap between germline ends came to 14 bases. Germline V gene sequence: CDR1 WSHSY, CDR2 SAAADI. This CDR3 contains 11 residues. This record comes from a study of T cell responses to AZD1222 COVID-19 vaccine. General observations from the study: Researchers took repertoire samples only after the peak T cell response had come. Donors skewed white British and female; clonal diversity was possibly underestimated. Seropositive at baseline were only a handful of AZD1222 recipients. Spike-specific TCR breadth and depth went up after people got two AZD1222 doses.

Clones were read by immunoSEQ multiplex PCR, and TCRdb kept only the in-frame ones, dropping some. Here the sample spans 85,000 to 95,000 clones, about 89% being singletons. The sequences come from peripheral blood, collected 28 days after the second AZD1222 dose. This TCR derives from an adult who received the AZD1222 COVID-19 vaccine. The chain is built from TRBV10-2 and TRBJ1-2; weak D call: TRBD1 (6 bases). Here the CDR3 DNA reads TGCGCCACCGAGAAGGGGGACGGCTACACCTTC. Protein product: CATEKGDGYTF.